The rows below give T cell receptor beta chains drawn from one sample of a study of shared T cell receptors in the human thymus. The protocol was immunoSEQ multiplex PCR, while the TCRdb copy is restricted to in-frame clones and leaves out a portion. This table holds almost 550,000 clones, around 82% found once. These data also formed part of another study, on human thymus T cells.

The sequencing input was thymocytes. Receptors were obtained from a boy younger than two with a congenital heart defect. CDR3s include the opening cysteine and the closing phenylalanine or tryptophan. D genes are given only for firm matches. A clone size is listed for some rows: how often the clone was seen (once, few, many), or a class if it is expanded.

cdr3_aa: CASSPLAGAGDTQYF; cdr3_nt: TGTGCCAGCAGCCCATTAGCGGGAGCAGGAGATACGCAGTATTTT; j_call: TRBJ2-3; v_call: TRBV11-2; d_call: TRBD2; clone_size: once
cdr3_aa: CASSLRVYEQYF; cdr3_nt: TGTGCCAGCAGCTTACGGGTTTACGAGCAGTACTTC; j_call: TRBJ2-7; v_call: TRBV7-8; d_call: .; clone_size: .
cdr3_aa: CASSQGPGPNQPQHF; cdr3_nt: TGCGCCAGCAGCCAAGGGCCGGGTCCCAATCAGCCCCAGCATTTT; j_call: TRBJ1-5; v_call: TRBV4-3; d_call: .; clone_size: .
cdr3_aa: CASSQVGRDSNNEQFF; cdr3_nt: TGTGCCAGCAGCCAAGTAGGTCGGGACAGCAACAATGAGCAGTTCTTC; j_call: TRBJ2-1; v_call: TRBV4-2; d_call: TRBD1; clone_size: .
cdr3_aa: CASISLGQGDNEQFF; cdr3_nt: TGTGCCAGCATCTCATTGGGACAGGGCGACAATGAGCAGTTCTTC; j_call: TRBJ2-1; v_call: TRBV27; d_call: TRBD1; clone_size: .
cdr3_aa: CASGPPPSGRGSYEQYF; cdr3_nt: TGTGCTAGTGGTCCACCTCCGAGCGGGAGGGGAAGCTACGAGCAGTACTTC; j_call: TRBJ2-7; v_call: TRBV12-5; d_call: TRBD2; clone_size: .
cdr3_aa: CASSVLGQGATNEKLFF; cdr3_nt: TGTGCCAGCAGTGTGCTTGGACAGGGGGCGACTAATGAAAAACTGTTTTTT; j_call: TRBJ1-4; v_call: TRBV2; d_call: TRBD1; clone_size: .
cdr3_aa: CASSGTVGDPNTGELFF; cdr3_nt: TGTGCCAGCAGCGGGACAGTTGGCGACCCGAACACCGGGGAGCTGTTTTTT; j_call: TRBJ2-2; v_call: TRBV5-6; d_call: TRBD1; clone_size: .
cdr3_aa: CASSTGTANYGYTF; cdr3_nt: TGTGCCAGCAGCACAGGGACAGCGAACTATGGCTACACCTTC; j_call: TRBJ1-2; v_call: TRBV11-3; d_call: TRBD1; clone_size: .
cdr3_aa: CASKGSPYEQYF; cdr3_nt: TGCGCCAGCAAAGGGAGCCCCTACGAGCAGTACTTC; j_call: TRBJ2-7; v_call: TRBV5-1; d_call: .; clone_size: .
cdr3_aa: CASSFNSNQPQHF; cdr3_nt: TGTGCCAGTAGTTTCAATAGCAATCAGCCCCAGCATTTT; j_call: TRBJ1-5; v_call: TRBV6-5; d_call: .; clone_size: .
cdr3_aa: CASSLGPAGPLRSYEQYF; cdr3_nt: TGTGCCAGCAGCTTAGGACCGGCGGGACCTCTGCGTTCCTACGAGCAGTACTTC; j_call: TRBJ2-7; v_call: TRBV13; d_call: .; clone_size: .
cdr3_aa: CAWGGTGSHEQYF; cdr3_nt: TGTGCCTGGGGGGGGACAGGGTCCCACGAGCAGTACTTC; j_call: TRBJ2-7; v_call: TRBV30; d_call: TRBD1; clone_size: .